A selection of T cell receptor beta chains follows, all from one sample in a study of cytomegalovirus exposure and HLA in healthy donors. Some clones are missing from TCRdb's copy, which holds only in-frame ones; the method was immunoSEQ multiplex PCR. The sample yields roughly 200,000 clones, approximately 83% seen once. The sample was PBMCs. Source of these receptors: a boy between 2 and 10 years old in good health and CMV-seronegative. Both conserved end residues are part of each CDR3. Each record gives: J gene, clone size, V gene, D gene, CDR3 protein, CDR3 DNA. The D gene is left open where the match is weak. Clone size is given for some rows only: seen once, a few or many times, or a class if the clone is expanded.

>TRBJ2-7|.|TRBV12-5|TRBD2
CASGIRVSGSVNEQYF
TGTGCTAGTGGTATCCGCGTGAGCGGGAGCGTTAACGAGCAGTACTTC
>TRBJ1-1|.|TRBV30|TRBD1
CAWSLGRGFAFF
TGTGCCTGGAGTTTGGGCAGGGGGTTCGCTTTCTTT
>TRBJ2-3|.|TRBV28|TRBD1
CASSLRRQGLATDTQYF
TGTGCCAGCAGTTTACGCCGACAGGGTTTAGCCACAGATACGCAGTATTTT
>TRBJ2-1|.|TRBV15|.
CATSRPEGTEQFF
TGTGCCACCAGCAGACCGGAGGGGACCGAGCAGTTCTTC
>TRBJ1-2|.|TRBV20-1|TRBD1
CSAPTGRGDTF
TGCAGTGCTCCGACAGGGCGAGGGGACACCTTC
>TRBJ2-1|.|TRBV9|.
CASSAGDYNEQFF
TGTGCCAGCAGCGCGGGGGACTACAATGAGCAGTTCTTC
>TRBJ1-1|few|TRBV6-1|TRBD1
CASSVVGQENTEAFF
TGTGCCAGCAGTGTGGTTGGACAGGAGAACACTGAAGCTTTCTTT
>TRBJ1-1|.|TRBV19|TRBD1
CASSTGTGGVGTEAFF
TGTGCCAGTAGTACAGGGACAGGGGGAGTCGGCACTGAAGCTTTCTTT
>TRBJ2-4|.|TRBV4-2|TRBD2
CASSQDPASGRDVKNIQYF
TGTGCCAGCAGCCAAGATCCGGCTAGCGGGAGGGACGTCAAAAACATTCAGTACTTC
>TRBJ2-1|.|TRBV5-8|TRBD2
CASSLGGLAGAPYNEQFF
TGTGCCAGCAGCTTGGGGGGACTAGCGGGGGCCCCCTACAATGAGCAGTTCTTC
>TRBJ2-1|.|TRBV19|TRBD2
CASSIGTSGDAGYEQFF
TGTGCCAGTAGTATAGGCACTAGCGGGGACGCGGGCTATGAGCAGTTCTTC
>TRBJ1-5|.|TRBV19|TRBD1
CASSILEGAQPQHF
TGTGCCAGTAGTATACTGGAGGGGGCTCAGCCCCAGCATTTT
>TRBJ2-7|.|TRBV7-2|TRBD1
CASNYRGPTYEQYF
TGTGCCAGCAACTACAGGGGGCCTACCTACGAGCAGTACTTC
>TRBJ2-7|.|TRBV5-1|.
CASSLKGEGQYF
TGCGCCAGCAGCTTGAAGGGAGAGGGGCAGTACTTC
>TRBJ1-4|few|TRBV5-6|TRBD1
CASSSIVGQGKEKLFF
TGTGCCAGCAGCTCAATCGTGGGACAGGGGAAGGAAAAACTGTTTTTT
>TRBJ2-2|.|TRBV4-2|TRBD1
CASSRTGGQGLDTGELFF
TGTGCCAGCAGCAGAACAGGGGGACAGGGGTTGGACACCGGGGAGCTGTTTTTT
>TRBJ1-1|.|TRBV13|TRBD1
CASSVDRGEAFF
TGTGCCAGCAGCGTAGACAGGGGCGAAGCTTTCTTT
>TRBJ2-7|.|TRBV27|.
CASRRWYLSYYEQYF
TGTGCCAGCAGGCGATGGTACCTCTCTTACTACGAGCAGTACTTC
>TRBJ2-2|.|TRBV15|.
CATSRGLLTNTGELFF
TGTGCCACCAGCAGAGGACTACTTACGAACACCGGGGAGCTGTTTTTT
>TRBJ2-7|.|TRBV29-1|.
CSVVWGSSYEQYF
TGCAGCGTTGTTTGGGGCAGCTCCTACGAGCAGTACTTC
>TRBJ1-2|few|TRBV2|TRBD1
CASREGQGSYGYTF
TGTGCCAGCAGGGAGGGACAGGGAAGCTATGGCTACACCTTC
>TRBJ2-2|.|TRBV6-5|.
CAGRTESTGELFF
TGTGCCGGACGGACAGAGAGCACCGGGGAGCTGTTTTTT
>TRBJ2-1|.|TRBV9|TRBD2
CASSVLTSGSNEQFF
TGTGCCAGCAGCGTGCTAACTAGCGGATCCAATGAGCAGTTCTTC
>TRBJ1-5|.|TRBV5-6|.
CASSSGTEAAFAPQHF
TGTGCCAGCAGCTCGGGGACTGAGGCGGCGTTCGCGCCCCAGCATTTT
>TRBJ2-7|.|TRBV4-1|.
CASSQSLTESYEQYF
TGCGCCAGCAGCCAATCATTGACAGAATCCTACGAGCAGTACTTC
>TRBJ2-7|few|TRBV18|.
CASSTGQGGSPYF
TGTGCCAGCTCAACAGGGCAAGGCGGGAGTCCGTACTTC
>TRBJ2-5|.|TRBV5-1|.
CASSLFNGVETQYF
TGCGCCAGCAGCTTGTTCAACGGGGTAGAGACCCAGTACTTC
>TRBJ1-1|few|TRBV7-9|TRBD1
CASSLTGDTEAFF
TGTGCCAGCAGCTTGACAGGGGACACTGAAGCTTTCTTT
>TRBJ1-5|.|TRBV9|.
CASSVDSHQPQHF
TGTGCCAGCAGCGTAGACAGCCATCAGCCCCAGCATTTT
>TRBJ2-3|.|TRBV7-3|.
CASSSTPGSTTQYF
TGTGCCAGCAGCTCAACCCCCGGGTCTACCACGCAGTATTTT
>TRBJ2-7|.|TRBV6-6|TRBD1
CASSSSQGAYEQYF
TGTGCCAGCAGTTCATCCCAGGGGGCCTACGAGCAGTACTTC
>TRBJ1-2|.|TRBV19|.
CASSKGQNYGYTF
TGTGCCAGTAGTAAGGGGCAGAACTATGGCTACACCTTC
>TRBJ2-1|.|TRBV19|TRBD2
CASGLAHNEQFF
TGTGCCAGTGGACTAGCGCACAATGAGCAGTTCTTC
>TRBJ2-7|.|TRBV27|TRBD1
CASRPSPGTGRGEQYF
TGTGCCAGCAGACCAAGCCCCGGGACAGGCCGCGGCGAGCAGTACTTC
>TRBJ2-1|once|TRBV2|.
CASSDGEQFF
TGTGCCAGCAGTGACGGTGAGCAGTTCTTC
>TRBJ2-3|once|TRBV7-2|.
CASSSPRNTDTQYF
TGTGCCAGCAGCTCGCCCAGGAACACAGATACGCAGTATTTT
>TRBJ1-4|few|TRBV27|.
CASSSSSGSHNEKLFF
TGTGCCAGCAGTTCCTCCTCCGGGTCTCATAATGAAAAACTGTTTTTT
>TRBJ2-3|.|TRBV4-1|TRBD1
CASSQEGGTGLRTDTQYF
TGCGCCAGCAGCCAAGAGGGGGGGACAGGGTTGAGGACAGATACGCAGTATTTT
>TRBJ2-7|.|TRBV7-9|TRBD1
CSSSPTGDQYEQYF
TGTTCCAGCAGCCCCACAGGGGACCAATACGAGCAGTACTTC
>TRBJ2-7|.|TRBV27|.
CASSSQGRRYEQYF
TGTGCCAGCAGCTCACAGGGTAGACGGTACGAGCAGTACTTC
>TRBJ2-3|.|TRBV19|TRBD1
CASSRGQVSTDTQYF
TGTGCCAGTAGTAGGGGACAGGTGAGCACAGATACGCAGTATTTT